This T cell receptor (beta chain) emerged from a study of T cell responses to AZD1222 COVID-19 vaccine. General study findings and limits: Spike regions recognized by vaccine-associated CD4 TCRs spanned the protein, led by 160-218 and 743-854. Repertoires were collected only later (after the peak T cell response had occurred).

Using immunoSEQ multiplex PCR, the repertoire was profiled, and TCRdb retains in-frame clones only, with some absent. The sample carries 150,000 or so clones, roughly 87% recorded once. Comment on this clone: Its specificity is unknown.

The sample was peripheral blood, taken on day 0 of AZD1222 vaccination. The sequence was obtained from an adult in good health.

Here the CDR3 reads CASSLSGYEQYF. CDR3 nucleotide sequence: TGTGCCAGCAGTTTGAGCGGTTACGAGCAGTACTTC. The rearrangement links TRBV12-3 or TRBV12-4 to TRBJ2-7, with D possibly TRBD2 on 5 matching bases. Trimming removed 3 bases at V and 4 bases at J, with 7 bases between. This CDR3 spans 12 amino acids.